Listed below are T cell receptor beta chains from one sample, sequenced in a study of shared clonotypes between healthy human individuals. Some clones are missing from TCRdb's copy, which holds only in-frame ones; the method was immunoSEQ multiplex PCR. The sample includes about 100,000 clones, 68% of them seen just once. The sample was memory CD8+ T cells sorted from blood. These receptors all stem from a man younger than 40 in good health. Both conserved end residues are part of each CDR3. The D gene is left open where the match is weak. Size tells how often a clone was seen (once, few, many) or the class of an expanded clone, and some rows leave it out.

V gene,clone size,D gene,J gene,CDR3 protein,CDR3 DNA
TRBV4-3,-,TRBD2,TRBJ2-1,CASSQRGTSGSGEQFF,TGCGCCAGCAGCCAGAGAGGGACTAGCGGGAGCGGTGAGCAGTTCTTC
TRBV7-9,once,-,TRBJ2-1,CASSTSEVGGIYNEQFF,TGTGCCAGCAGTACCTCGGAAGTGGGAGGAATCTACAATGAGCAGTTCTTC
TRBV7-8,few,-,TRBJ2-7,CASSGPYEQYF,TGTGCCAGCAGCGGCCCCTACGAGCAGTACTTC
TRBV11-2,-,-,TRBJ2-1,CASRSTGDNEQFF,TGTGCCAGCAGGTCGACTGGAGACAATGAGCAGTTCTTC
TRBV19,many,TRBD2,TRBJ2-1,CATNPAPLAGGTNEQFF,TGTGCCACTAACCCAGCCCCACTAGCGGGAGGGACCAATGAGCAGTTCTTC
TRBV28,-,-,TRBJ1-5,CASSFWQSNQPQHF,TGTGCCAGCAGTTTCTGGCAGAGCAATCAGCCCCAGCATTTT
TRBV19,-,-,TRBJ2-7,CASYLGGSYEQYF,TGTGCCAGCTATCTGGGGGGCTCCTACGAGCAGTACTTC
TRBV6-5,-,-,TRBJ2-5,CASSYGAGNQETQYF,TGTGCCAGCAGTTACGGGGCGGGTAACCAAGAGACCCAGTACTTC
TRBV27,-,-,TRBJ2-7,CASSLWQGMGEQYF,TGTGCCAGCAGTTTATGGCAGGGGATGGGGGAGCAGTACTTC
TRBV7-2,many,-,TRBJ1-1,CASSPVRAGTEAFF,TGTGCCAGCAGCCCCGTAAGGGCTGGTACTGAAGCTTTCTTT
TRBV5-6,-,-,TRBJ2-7,CASSLGVRDYEQYF,TGTGCCAGCAGCTTGGGGGTCAGGGACTACGAGCAGTACTTC
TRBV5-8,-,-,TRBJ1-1,CASSGRQGYTEAFF,TGTGCCAGCAGCGGCCGGCAGGGTTACACTGAAGCTTTCTTT
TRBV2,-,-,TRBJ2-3,CASSYTTDTQYF,TGTGCCAGCAGTTATACCACAGATACGCAGTATTTT
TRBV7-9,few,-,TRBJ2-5,CASSFPFSAQQETQYF,TGTGCCAGCAGCTTCCCCTTTAGCGCCCAACAAGAGACCCAGTACTTC
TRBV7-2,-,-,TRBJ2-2,CASSFGRHTGELFF,TGTGCCAGCAGCTTCGGACGGCACACCGGGGAGCTGTTTTTT
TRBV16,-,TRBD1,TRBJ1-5,CASSQYVAGGRQPQHF,TGTGCCAGCAGCCAATACGTGGCAGGGGGCCGTCAGCCCCAGCATTTT
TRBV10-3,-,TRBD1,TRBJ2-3,CATTGSPTDTQYF,TGTGCCACGACAGGGTCCCCCACAGATACGCAGTATTTT
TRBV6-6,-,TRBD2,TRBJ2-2,CASKGLAGESGELFF,TGTGCCAGCAAAGGACTAGCGGGAGAATCGGGGGAGCTGTTTTTT
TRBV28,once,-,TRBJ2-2,CASSFGGAGTGELFF,TGTGCCAGCAGTTTCGGGGGCGCCGGCACCGGGGAGCTGTTTTTT
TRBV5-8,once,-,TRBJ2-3,CASSPGRLAITDTQYF,TGTGCCAGCAGCCCGGGGCGGCTAGCCATCACAGATACGCAGTATTTT
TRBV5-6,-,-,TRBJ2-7,CASQGFSGSYEQYF,TGTGCCAGCCAGGGGTTCTCAGGCAGCTACGAGCAGTACTTC
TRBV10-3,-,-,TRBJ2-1,CAISEGEIYNEQFF,TGTGCCATCAGTGAGGGGGAGATTTACAATGAGCAGTTCTTC
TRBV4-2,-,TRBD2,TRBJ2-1,CASSQITGGPQEQFF,TGTGCCAGCAGCCAAATAACGGGAGGGCCGCAAGAGCAGTTCTTC
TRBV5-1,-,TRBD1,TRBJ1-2,CASGERGQSGYTF,TGCGCCAGCGGGGAAAGGGGGCAGAGTGGCTACACCTTC
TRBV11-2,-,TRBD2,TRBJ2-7,CASSLLAGGYDEQYF,TGTGCCAGCAGCTTACTAGCGGGAGGGTACGACGAGCAGTACTTC
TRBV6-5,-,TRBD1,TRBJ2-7,CASRNPGQGAGEQYF,TGTGCCAGCAGAAATCCGGGACAGGGGGCCGGCGAGCAGTACTTC
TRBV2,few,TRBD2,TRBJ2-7,CARSGRSRYEQYF,TGTGCCAGGAGCGGGAGGAGTAGGTACGAGCAGTACTTC
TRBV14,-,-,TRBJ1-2,CASSHGGIYGYTF,TGTGCCAGCAGCCACGGGGGGATCTATGGCTACACCTTC
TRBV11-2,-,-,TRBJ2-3,CASSSFDRSLDTQYF,TGTGCCAGCAGCTCCTTCGACCGCTCCCTAGATACGCAGTATTTT
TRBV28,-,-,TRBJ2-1,CASSLMVAEQFF,TGTGCCAGCAGTTTAATGGTGGCGGAGCAGTTCTTC
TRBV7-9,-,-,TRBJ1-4,CASSYDGPNEKLFF,TGTGCCAGCAGCTACGACGGCCCTAATGAAAAACTGTTTTTT
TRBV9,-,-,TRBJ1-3,CASSARQDLSGNTIYF,TGTGCCAGCAGCGCTCGACAGGATCTCTCTGGAAACACCATATATTTT
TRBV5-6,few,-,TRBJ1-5,CASSLSPAGDQPQHF,TGTGCCAGCAGCTTGTCACCGGCGGGGGATCAGCCCCAGCATTTT
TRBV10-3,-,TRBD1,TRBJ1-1,CAISESGQGNAEAFF,TGTGCCATCAGTGAGTCGGGACAGGGAAACGCTGAAGCTTTCTTT
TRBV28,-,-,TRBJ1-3,CASSLGSTGNTIYF,TGTGCCAGCAGTCTTGGGAGTACTGGAAACACCATATATTTT
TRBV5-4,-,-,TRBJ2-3,CASSSPLVKSTQYF,TGTGCCAGCAGCTCGCCCCTAGTTAAGAGTACGCAGTATTTT
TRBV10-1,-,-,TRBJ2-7,CASSEGYLNNEQYF,TGCGCCAGCAGTGAAGGATACTTAAATAACGAGCAGTACTTC
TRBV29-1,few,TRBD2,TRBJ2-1,CSGTSSDEQFF,TGCAGCGGGACTAGCTCGGATGAGCAGTTCTTC
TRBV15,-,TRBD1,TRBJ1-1,CATSRDGGQGDTEAFF,TGTGCCACCAGCAGAGATGGCGGACAGGGCGACACTGAAGCTTTCTTT
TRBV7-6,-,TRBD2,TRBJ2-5,CASSSASGAQETQYF,TGTGCCAGCAGCTCGGCTAGCGGGGCCCAAGAGACCCAGTACTTC
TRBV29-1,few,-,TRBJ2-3,CSVEWTEGTDTQYF,TGCAGCGTTGAGTGGACTGAAGGCACAGATACGCAGTATTTT
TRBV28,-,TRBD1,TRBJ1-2,CASSPRDRGRSDYGYTF,TGTGCCAGCAGCCCCCGGGACAGGGGGCGTAGTGACTATGGCTACACCTTC
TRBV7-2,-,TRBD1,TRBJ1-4,CASSTDRGLNEKLFF,TGTGCCAGCAGCACTGACAGGGGGCTCAATGAAAAACTGTTTTTT
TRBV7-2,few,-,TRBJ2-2,CASSPPGLRDGELFF,TGTGCCAGCAGCCCCCCAGGACTAAGGGACGGGGAGCTGTTTTTT
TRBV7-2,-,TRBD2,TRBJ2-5,CASSRGLANPPGQETQYF,TGTGCCAGCAGCCGGGGACTAGCCAATCCCCCTGGGCAAGAGACCCAGTACTTC
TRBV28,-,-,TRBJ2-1,CASSLFGEKQFF,TGTGCCAGCAGTTTATTTGGGGAGAAGCAGTTCTTC
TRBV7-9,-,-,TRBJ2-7,CASSLVWRGRVSYEQYF,TGTGCCAGCAGCTTAGTTTGGCGGGGACGGGTATCCTACGAGCAGTACTTC
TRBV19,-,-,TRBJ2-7,CASGDGAGPYEQYF,TGTGCCAGTGGGGACGGAGCAGGGCCCTACGAGCAGTACTTC
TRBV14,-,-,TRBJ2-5,CASSRRRGEYQETQYF,TGTGCCAGCAGCCGCCGCAGGGGGGAGTACCAAGAGACCCAGTACTTC
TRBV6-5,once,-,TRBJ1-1,CASSSTSILGTEAFF,TGTGCCAGCAGTTCGACCTCCATTTTGGGCACTGAAGCTTTCTTT
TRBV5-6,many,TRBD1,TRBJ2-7,CASSSGTGAYEQYF,TGTGCCAGCAGCTCGGGGACAGGGGCCTACGAGCAGTACTTC
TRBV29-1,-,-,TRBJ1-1,CSVDSGMNTEAFF,TGCAGCGTTGACTCTGGGATGAACACTGAAGCTTTCTTT
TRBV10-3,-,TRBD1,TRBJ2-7,CAISEDGDRGSYYEQYF,TGTGCCATCAGTGAGGACGGGGACAGGGGGTCGTACTACGAGCAGTACTTC
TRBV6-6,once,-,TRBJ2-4,CASSYSGAENIQYF,TGTGCCAGCAGTTACTCGGGAGCAGAAAACATTCAGTACTTC
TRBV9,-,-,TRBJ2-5,CASSPIGGWEETQYF,TGTGCCAGCAGTCCAATAGGGGGTTGGGAAGAAACCCAGTACTTC
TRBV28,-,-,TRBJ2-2,CAINRRGLNTGELFF,TGTGCCATCAACCGGCGGGGCTTGAACACCGGGGAGCTGTTTTTT
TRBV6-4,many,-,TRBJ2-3,CASSRLGQVTDTQYF,TGTGCCAGCAGCCGACTCGGACAAGTTACAGATACGCAGTATTTT
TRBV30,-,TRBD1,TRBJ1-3,CAWSRDSGSGNTIYF,TGTGCCTGGAGCCGGGACAGTGGCTCTGGAAACACCATATATTTT
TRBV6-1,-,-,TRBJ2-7,CASSDLDWGYEQYF,TGTGCCAGCAGTGATTTGGACTGGGGTTACGAGCAGTACTTC